The 29 T cell receptor beta chains below all came from one sample that was sequenced in a study of early T cells in non-severe SARS-CoV-2 infection (dated by TCRdb to the early 2020s). The library was prepared using 5' RACE. The sequencer listed for this sample is NextSeq 500. TCRdb trimmed public reads at Q25 via fastp, called clones via MiXCR and kept in-frame beta chains. Each record represents a unique CDR3 protein, reported with the most common genes and DNA among its rows. The sample profile shows approximately 28,000 distinct CDR3 sequences; approximately 6% of them were found once. 34% of the sample is held by the ten biggest clonotypes. The starting material was whole blood, obtained at baseline. These receptors were taken from an adult who was a healthcare worker with PCR-confirmed SARS-CoV-2 infection or an uninfected control (not recorded which).

This clonotype was counted many times. The chain links TRBV18 to TRBJ1-3, with no clear D. The CDR3 has 16 amino acids. CDR1 and CDR2 (germline): KGHSH, LQKENI. The germline V and J ends were trimmed by 6 bases and 1 base, with 16 bases remaining between them. The CDR3 spells CASSEVSAASGNTIYF. As DNA, the CDR3 is TGTGCCAGCTCGGAGGTTTCCGCAGCTTCTGGAAACACCATATATTTT.

This chain uses TRBV12-3 or TRBV12-4 with TRBJ2-5; D is uncertain. V was shortened by 6 bases and J by 4 bases, with 18 bases between the two germline ends. The CDR3 loop spans 15 amino acids. CDR3 sequence: CASRLSTLEIETQYF. The CDR3 DNA sequence: TGTGCCAGCAGGCTATCCACACTGGAGATAGAGACCCAGTACTTC.

This clonotype was picked up many times. The chain employs TRBV10-3 and TRBJ1-2, with 9 positions matching TRBD1. The CDR3 is made up of 17 amino acids. J lost 1 base, V lost 4 bases, and 10 bases had no gene match. Germline values: CDR1 ENHRY, CDR2 SYGVKD. In DNA form, the CDR3 reads TGTGCCATCAGTGGGACCGGGACAGGGAACCTTAACTATGGCTACACCTTC. It yields the protein CAISGTGTGNLNYGYTF.

This clonotype appeared many times. The chain employs TRBV11-2 and TRBJ2-1, with 13 bases aligning to TRBD2. J was trimmed by 7 bases and V by 2 bases; bases with no gene match: 5. Germline CDR1 and CDR2: SGHAT and FQNNGV. CDR3 length: 16 amino acids. DNA for the CDR3: TGTGCCAGCAGCTTAAGAACTAGCGGGAGGGTGAATGAGCAGTTCTTC. It yields the protein CASSLRTSGRVNEQFF. Using reference TRBV11-2 and TRBJ2-1 for the parts outside the CDR3, the full variable domain is EAGVAQSPRYKIIEKRQSVAFWCNPISGHATLYWYQQILGQGPKLLIQFQNNGVVDDSQLPKDRFSAERLKGVDSTLKIQPAKLEDSAVYLCASSLRTSGRVNEQFFGPGTRLTVL.

Many counts were recorded for this clonotype. V is TRBV11-1 and J is TRBJ1-1; D unresolved. The ends were cut back, 3 bases at V and 7 bases at J, with 12 bases in the middle. Germline V gene data show CDR1 as SGHAT and CDR2 as FQDESV (reference sequence). This CDR3 is 13 amino acids long. CDR3: CASSFVWRGEAFF. DNA of the CDR3: TGTGCCAGCAGCTTTGTCTGGCGGGGTGAAGCTTTCTTT. The full variable domain, in which reference TRBV11-1 and TRBJ1-1 provide the parts outside the CDR3, is EAEVAQSPRYKITEKSQAVAFWCDPISGHATLYWYRQILGQGPELLVQFQDESVVDDSQLPKDRFSAERLKGVDSTLKIQPAELGDSAMYLCASSFVWRGEAFFGQGTRLTVV.

This clonotype was seen a handful of times. The chain has TRBV27 and TRBJ1-6; 10 bases fit TRBD1. Trimming removed 6 bases from V and 6 bases from J; junction bases left unmatched: 5. Germline CDR1 and CDR2: MNHEY and SMNVEV (reference sequence). The CDR3 is 15 residues long. CDR3 sequence reads: CASRSTGGANSPLHF. The CDR3, as DNA: TGTGCCAGCAGATCGACAGGGGGCGCTAATTCACCCCTCCACTTT.

In its sample, this clonotype was seen many times. The chain carries TRBV20-1 and TRBJ1-3; D is possibly TRBD1 (5 bases). The CDR3 has 14 residues. The V and J ends lost 0 bases and 0 bases respectively, with 6 bases between them. Germline CDR1 is DFQATT and CDR2 is SNEGSKA (reference sequence). The CDR3 protein is CSARDDSSGNTIYF. The CDR3 nucleotides read TGCAGTGCTAGAGACGACAGCTCTGGAAACACCATATATTTT.

This clonotype was found many times. The chain has TRBV2 and TRBJ2-1; 7 bases are a match to TRBD2. V gave up 0 bases and J gave up 8 bases; unmatched junction bases: 7. The CDR3 has 15 residues. In germline, CDR1 is SNHLY, CDR2 FYNNEI. The CDR3 here is CASSEAGGPGDEQFF. The CDR3 DNA follows: TGTGCCAGCAGTGAAGCGGGAGGGCCTGGGGATGAGCAGTTCTTC.

At least ten counts were recorded for this clonotype. The rearrangement uses TRBV6-2 or TRBV6-3 and TRBJ2-3; 12 positions agree with TRBD2. Losses at the gene ends were 2 bases for V and 5 bases for J; bases not matched to a gene: 5. Germline-derived CDR1 and CDR2 are MNHEY and SVGEGT. The CDR3 has 16 residues. CDR3 residues: CASSYVLAGGKDTQYF. In nucleotides, the CDR3 is TGTGCCAGCAGTTACGTTCTAGCGGGAGGGAAAGATACGCAGTATTTT.

This clonotype was picked up many times. The V and J genes are TRBV29-1 and TRBJ2-7; 8 nucleotides match TRBD2. Trimming took 6 bases from V and 4 from J; bases not matched to a gene: 11. This CDR3 spans 14 amino acids. CDR1 and CDR2 from the germline V gene are SQVTM and ANQGSEA. CDR3 in amino acids: CSVPSSGGPYEQYF. The DNA of the CDR3 is TGCAGCGTCCCGAGTTCGGGGGGGCCGTACGAGCAGTACTTC.

By share, this clonotype counts as large. The CDR3 DNA reads as TGTGCCAGCAGCTTAGCCCCGGACAGGGCCTACAATGAGCAGTTCTTC. Residues: CASSLAPDRAYNEQFF. The V call is TRBV7-6, the J call TRBJ2-1; TRBD1 matches 8 bases. Germline V gene lookup returns CDR1 SGHVS and CDR2 FNYEAQ. There are 16 residues in the CDR3. V was pared by 0 bases and J by 2 bases, with 3 bases of the junction left unmatched.

At least ten counts were recorded for this clonotype. V gene TRBV6-2 or TRBV6-3 combines with J gene TRBJ2-1; TRBD2 aligns across 11 bases. This CDR3 contains 13 residues. The V segment lost 4 bases and the J segment 9 bases; nucleotides outside the gene matches: 2. Germline CDR1 reads MNHEY; CDR2 reads SVGEGT. Written as DNA, the CDR3 is TGTGCCAGCAGTTTGACTAGCGGGATTGAGCAGTTCTTC. This sequence encodes CASSLTSGIEQFF.

This clonotype was counted at least ten times. This chain links TRBV18 with TRBJ1-1, with TRBD1 matching 12 bases. This CDR3 contains 15 residues. With V trimmed by 1 base and J by 11 bases, 8 bases remained unmatched. Germline CDR1 reads KGHSH; CDR2 reads LQKENI. CDR3 loop: CASSPRTGTGGGAFF. CDR3 nucleotide sequence: TGTGCCAGCTCACCACGAACCGGGACAGGGGGCGGTGCTTTCTTT.

This clonotype occurred many times. The chain has TRBV10-3 and TRBJ2-1; perhaps TRBD1 as D (5 bases). Per the germline V gene, CDR1 is ENHRY and CDR2 is SYGVKD. The CDR3 runs 15 residues. V lost 7 bases and J lost 1, with 14 bases in between. The CDR3 loop reads CAITKGLESYNEQFF. The CDR3 DNA reads TGTGCCATCACCAAGGGGCTTGAGTCCTACAATGAGCAGTTCTTC.

This clonotype has a count of ten or more. The chain joins TRBV7-9 to TRBJ2-7; no definite D call. The CDR3 runs 14 residues. The germline V gene has CDR1 SEHNR and CDR2 FQNEAQ (reference sequence). Trimming removed 1 base at V and 5 bases at J, with 12 bases between. CDR3 DNA sequence: TGTGCCAGCAGCTTAGTCTTTGCGGCCCACGAGCAGTACTTC. This encodes CASSLVFAAHEQYF.

The chain has TRBV9 and TRBJ2-1, with no clear D. V dropped 2 bases and J dropped 8 bases, with 5 bases sitting between them. CDR1 and CDR2 (germline): SGDLS, YYNGEE. The length of the CDR3 is 11 residues. CDR3 in DNA: TGTGCCAGCAGCGTCGACGATGAGCAGTTCTTC. This gives the protein CASSVDDEQFF.

The chain has TRBV11-2 and TRBJ2-1; D is uncertain. The V end lost 4 bases, the J end lost 5 bases, and 12 bases lay between the germline ends. The CDR3 contains 14 residues. Germline CDR1 reads SGHAT; CDR2 reads FQNNGV. The CDR3 DNA reads as TGTGCCAGCAGCTCCGCTCTTCGGGACAATGAGCAGTTCTTC. Its translation: CASSSALRDNEQFF.

This clonotype was detected ten times or more. The genes are TRBV3-1 and TRBJ1-2; a possible D gene is TRBD1 (6 bases). CDR1 and CDR2 (germline): LGHDT, YNNKEL (reference sequence). CDR3 length: 17 amino acids. Trimming stripped 1 base from V and 1 base from J, with 16 bases between. The DNA of the CDR3 is TGTGCCAGCAGCCAAGTAGGAGGGACACGGAATAACTATGGCTACACCTTC. The encoded protein is CASSQVGGTRNNYGYTF.

This clonotype was seen many times. V and J are TRBV7-9 and TRBJ2-7; TRBD1 agrees at 8 bases. Germline-derived CDR1 and CDR2 are SEHNR and FQNEAQ (reference sequence). Trimming cost V 6 bases and J 5 bases; bases outside gene matches: 15. This CDR3 is built from 16 residues. This CDR3 is CASSSGTGGVGDEQYF. The CDR3 nucleotides read TGTGCCAGCAGTTCAGGGACAGGTGGTGTTGGCGACGAGCAGTACTTC.

This clonotype was picked up many times. This rearrangement joins TRBV11-2 to TRBJ2-1; 10 bases are a match to TRBD2. The V and J ends lost 1 base and 8 bases, in that order; junction bases with no gene match: 5. CDR1 SGHAT and CDR2 FQNNGV come from the germline V gene. The CDR3 has 15 residues. The DNA for the CDR3 is TGTGCCAGCAGCTTAGTAGCGGGGGGCAGCGATGAGCAGTTCTTC. Protein sequence: CASSLVAGGSDEQFF.

The genes are TRBV24-1 and TRBJ1-5; D is unresolved. This CDR3 comprises 16 residues. The germline V gene encodes CDR1 KGHDR and CDR2 SFDVKD. V was shortened by 0 bases and J by 5 bases, with 13 bases between the two germline ends. In nucleotides, the CDR3 is TGTGCCACCAGTGATTTGCCGGGATACCTTTATCAGCCCCAGCATTTT. Its protein is CATSDLPGYLYQPQHF.

Worth noting for this clonotype: Possible read error: a much larger clone is one base away. J is TRBJ2-4 and V is TRBV6-2 or TRBV6-3; maybe TRBD1 (6 bases). Germline CDR1 and CDR2: MNHEY and SVGEGT. This CDR3 comprises 15 residues. V was clipped by 6 bases and J by 2 bases, with 14 bases between them. The CDR3: CASRPQGWTKNIQYF. The CDR3 nucleotides read TGTGCCAGCAGGCCCCAGGGGTGGACCAAAAACATTCAGTACTTC.

This clonotype was seen repeatedly, ten times or more. The chain links TRBV6-5 to TRBJ2-3, with D possibly TRBD2 on 5 matching bases. This CDR3 has 12 residues. CDR1 is MNHEY, CDR2 SVGAGI, per germline. Deletions cut 5 bases from V and 5 bases from J, with 8 bases between. CDR3: CASSPGLDTQYF. CDR3 bases: TGTGCCAGCAGTCCCGGACTAGATACGCAGTATTTT.

In its sample, this clonotype was seen many times. This chain uses TRBV20-1 with TRBJ2-7, with a possible D match to TRBD2 (6 bases). Per germline, CDR1 DFQATT and CDR2 SNEGSKA (reference sequence). The V end lost 6 bases, the J end lost 0 bases, and 9 bases lay between the germline ends. The CDR3 loop spans 12 amino acids. DNA of the CDR3: TGCAGTGCGAGGGGACTCTCCTACGAGCAGTACTTC. Protein product: CSARGLSYEQYF.

This clonotype was recorded many times. The rearrangement joins TRBV28 to TRBJ2-1; TRBD2 matches at 7 bases. The junction had 6 bases not matched to a gene; V was cut back by 4 bases and J by 6 bases. CDR3 size: 14 residues. In germline, CDR1 is MDHEN, CDR2 SYDVKM. Written as DNA, the CDR3 is TGTGCCAGCAGTTCCAGCGGGATATCCAATGAGCAGTTCTTC. It is translated as CASSSSGISNEQFF. Combining the CDR3 with reference TRBV28 and TRBJ2-1 gives the whole variable domain DVKVTQSSRYLVKRTGEKVFLECVQDMDHENMFWYRQDPGLGLRLIYFSYDVKMKEKGDIPEGYSVSREKKERFSLILESASTNQTSMYLCASSSSGISNEQFFGPGTRLTVL.

Only a few counts were recorded for this clonotype. This chain joins TRBV18 and TRBJ2-1; D ambiguous. CDR1 and CDR2 (germline): KGHSH, LQKENI. The CDR3 covers 15 residues. Trimming stripped 0 bases from V and 8 bases from J, with 14 bases between. Written as DNA, the CDR3 is TGTGCCAGCTCACCACCGGAAGGTTTTTTGCATGAGCAGTTCTTC. Amino acid sequence: CASSPPEGFLHEQFF.

This clonotype was picked up many times. V usage is TRBV7-3 and J usage is TRBJ2-2; 12 positions agree with TRBD2. This CDR3 region has 16 residues. Germline V gene sequence: CDR1 SGHTA, CDR2 FQGTGA. J gave up 6 bases and V 3 bases, and 5 bases lay outside the gene matches. The CDR3 is CASSFRTSGVAGELFF. For the CDR3, the DNA is TGTGCCAGCAGCTTCCGGACTAGCGGGGTTGCCGGGGAGCTGTTTTTT.

This clonotype was seen many times. J is TRBJ2-1 and V is TRBV11-2, with unresolved D. This CDR3 region has 11 residues. V was clipped by 6 bases and J by 6 bases, with 6 bases between them. The germline V gene has CDR1 SGHAT and CDR2 FQNNGV. This chain's CDR3 is CASSEFNEQFF. CDR3 in DNA: TGTGCCAGCAGTGAGTTCAATGAGCAGTTCTTC.

The sample holds many counts of this clonotype. The chain couples TRBV12-3 or TRBV12-4 to TRBJ1-1, with D possibly TRBD1 on 6 matching bases. The CDR3 has 14 residues. V lost 11 bases to trimming and J lost 7 bases, with 23 bases between them. The CDR3 DNA is TGTGCCTCCGACCTACAGGGACTGGGGGGTGAAGCTTTCTTT. As protein: CASDLQGLGGEAFF.